Sequencing of this TCR beta chain was carried out in a study of T cell responses to AZD1222 COVID-19 vaccine. Study results and caveats: The repertoires were collected only after the peak T cell response. Just six people given AZD1222 tested seropositive at baseline.

The table came from immunoSEQ multiplex PCR; TCRdb's copy has only in-frame clones and leaves some out. The sample has just under 85,000 clones; 86% are singletons. A remark on this clone: What it binds is unknown.

This specimen consisted of peripheral blood, obtained on day 0 of AZD1222 vaccination. This TCR was recovered from an adult in good health.

CDR3 sequence: CASSSRTTQGETQYF. The CDR3 DNA reads as TGTGCCAGCAGCTCGAGGACCACCCAGGGGGAGACCCAGTACTTC. The chain recombines TRBV7-6 with TRBJ2-5; perhaps TRBD1 as D (6 bases). The CDR3 contains 15 residues. Trimming removed 4 bases at V and 5 bases at J, with 17 bases between. CDR1 is SGHVS, CDR2 FNYEAQ, per germline.